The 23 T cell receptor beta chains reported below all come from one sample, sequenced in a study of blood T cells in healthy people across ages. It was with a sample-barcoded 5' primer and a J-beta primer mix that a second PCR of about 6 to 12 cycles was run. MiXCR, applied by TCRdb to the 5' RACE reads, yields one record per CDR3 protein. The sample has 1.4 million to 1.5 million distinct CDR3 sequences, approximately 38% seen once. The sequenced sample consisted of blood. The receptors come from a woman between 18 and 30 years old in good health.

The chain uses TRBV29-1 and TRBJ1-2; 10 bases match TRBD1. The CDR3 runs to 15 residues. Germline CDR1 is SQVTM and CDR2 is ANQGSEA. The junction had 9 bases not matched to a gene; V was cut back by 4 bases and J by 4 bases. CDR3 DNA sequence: TGCAGCGTTGCCGGGACAGGGGCCTTTGGCTATGGCTACACCTTC. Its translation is CSVAGTGAFGYGYTF.

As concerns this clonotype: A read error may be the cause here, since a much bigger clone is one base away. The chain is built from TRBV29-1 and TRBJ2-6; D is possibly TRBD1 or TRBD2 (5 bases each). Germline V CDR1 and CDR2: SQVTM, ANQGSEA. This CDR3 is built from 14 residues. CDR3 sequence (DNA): TGCAGCGTCTCCCGGGGCTCTGGGGCCAACGTCCTGAATTTC. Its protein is CSVSRGSGANVLNF.

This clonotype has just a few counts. The CDR3 bases are TGTGCCATCAGTGAGGGGACTAGCGGACGCTACGAGCAGTACTTC. Amino acid sequence: CAISEGTSGRYEQYF. This sequence joins TRBV10-3 and TRBJ2-7; 11 bases are a match to TRBD2. Germline V lookup: CDR1 ENHRY, CDR2 SYGVKD. There are 15 residues in the CDR3. Trimming took 2 bases from V and 3 from J; bases not matched to a gene: 3.

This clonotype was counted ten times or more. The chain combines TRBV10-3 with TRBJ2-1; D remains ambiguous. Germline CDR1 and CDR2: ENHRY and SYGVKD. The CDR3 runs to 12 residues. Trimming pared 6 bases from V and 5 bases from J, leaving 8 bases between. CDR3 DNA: TGTGCCATCAGGATGACTGACAATGAGCAGTTCTTC. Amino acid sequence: CAIRMTDNEQFF.

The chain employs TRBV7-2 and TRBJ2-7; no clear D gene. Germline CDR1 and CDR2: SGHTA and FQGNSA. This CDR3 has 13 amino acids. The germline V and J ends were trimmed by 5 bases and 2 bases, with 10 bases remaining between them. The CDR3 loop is CASSTSRTYEQYF. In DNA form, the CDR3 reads TGTGCCAGCAGCACCTCTAGGACCTACGAGCAGTACTTC.

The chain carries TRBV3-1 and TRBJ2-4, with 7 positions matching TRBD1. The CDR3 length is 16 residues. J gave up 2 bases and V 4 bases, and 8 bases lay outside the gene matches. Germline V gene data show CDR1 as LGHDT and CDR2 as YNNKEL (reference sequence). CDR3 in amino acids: CASSPGQWSSKNIQYF. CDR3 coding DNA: TGTGCCAGCAGCCCGGGACAGTGGAGTTCCAAAAACATTCAGTACTTC.

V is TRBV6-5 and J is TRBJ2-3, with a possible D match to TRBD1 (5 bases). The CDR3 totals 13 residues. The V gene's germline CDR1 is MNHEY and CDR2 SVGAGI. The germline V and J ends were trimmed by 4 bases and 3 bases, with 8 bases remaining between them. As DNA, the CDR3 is TGTGCCAGCAGTTTCTACAGGACAGATACGCAGTATTTT. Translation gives CASSFYRTDTQYF.

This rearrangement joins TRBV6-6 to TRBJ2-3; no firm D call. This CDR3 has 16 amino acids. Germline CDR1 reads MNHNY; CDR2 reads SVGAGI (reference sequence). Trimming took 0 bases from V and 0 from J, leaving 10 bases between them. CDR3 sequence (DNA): TGTGCCAGCAGTTACTCGAGGAGCGCCAGCACAGATACGCAGTATTTT. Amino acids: CASSYSRSASTDTQYF.

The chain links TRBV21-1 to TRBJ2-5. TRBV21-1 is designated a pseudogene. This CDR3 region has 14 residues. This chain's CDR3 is CASSKDGSQETQYF. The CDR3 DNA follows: TGTGCCAGCAGCAAAGACGGCAGCCAAGAGACCCAGTACTTC.

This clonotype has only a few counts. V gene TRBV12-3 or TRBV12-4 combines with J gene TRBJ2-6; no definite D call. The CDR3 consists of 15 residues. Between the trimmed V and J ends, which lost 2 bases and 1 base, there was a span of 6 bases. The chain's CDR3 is CASSLFHSGANVLTF. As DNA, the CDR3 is TGTGCCAGCAGTTTATTTCATTCTGGGGCCAACGTCCTGACTTTC.

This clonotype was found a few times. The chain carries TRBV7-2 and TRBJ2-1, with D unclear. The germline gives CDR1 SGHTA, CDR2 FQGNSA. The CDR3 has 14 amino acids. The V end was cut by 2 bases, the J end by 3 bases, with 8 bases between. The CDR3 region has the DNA TGTGCCAGCAGCTTAATTGCGAGCTACAATGAGCAGTTCTTC. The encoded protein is CASSLIASYNEQFF. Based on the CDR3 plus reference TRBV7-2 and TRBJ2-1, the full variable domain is GAGVSQSPSNKVTEKGKDVELRCDPISGHTALYWYRQSLGQGLEFLIYFQGNSAPDKSGLPSDRFSAERTGGSVSTLTIQRTQQEDSAVYLCASSLIASYNEQFFGPGTRLTVL.

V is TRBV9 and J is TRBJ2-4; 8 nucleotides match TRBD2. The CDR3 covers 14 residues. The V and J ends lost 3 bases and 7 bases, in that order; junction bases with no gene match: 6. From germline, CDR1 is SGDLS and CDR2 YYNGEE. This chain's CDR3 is CASSERGGLNIQYF. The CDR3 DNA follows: TGTGCCAGCAGCGAACGGGGGGGCTTGAACATTCAGTACTTC.

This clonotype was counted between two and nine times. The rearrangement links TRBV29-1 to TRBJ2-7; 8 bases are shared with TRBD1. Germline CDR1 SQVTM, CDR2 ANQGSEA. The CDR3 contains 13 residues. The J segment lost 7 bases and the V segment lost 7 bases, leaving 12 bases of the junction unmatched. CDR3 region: CSGKQGAWGEQYF. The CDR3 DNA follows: TGCAGCGGAAAGCAGGGGGCTTGGGGTGAGCAGTACTTC.

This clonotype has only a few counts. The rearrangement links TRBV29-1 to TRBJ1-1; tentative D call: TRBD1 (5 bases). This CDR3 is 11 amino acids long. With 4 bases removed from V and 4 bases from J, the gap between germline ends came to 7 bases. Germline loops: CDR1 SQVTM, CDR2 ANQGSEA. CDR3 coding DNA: TGCAGCGTTGTGGGACTCACTGAAGCTTTCTTT. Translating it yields CSVVGLTEAFF.

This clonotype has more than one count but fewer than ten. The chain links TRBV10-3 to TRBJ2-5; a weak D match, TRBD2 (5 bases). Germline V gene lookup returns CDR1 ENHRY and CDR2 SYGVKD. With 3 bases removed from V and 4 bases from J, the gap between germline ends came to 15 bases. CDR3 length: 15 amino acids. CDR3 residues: CAISDRPRTRETQYF. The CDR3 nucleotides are TGTGCCATCAGTGATCGGCCTAGGACTCGAGAGACCCAGTACTTC.

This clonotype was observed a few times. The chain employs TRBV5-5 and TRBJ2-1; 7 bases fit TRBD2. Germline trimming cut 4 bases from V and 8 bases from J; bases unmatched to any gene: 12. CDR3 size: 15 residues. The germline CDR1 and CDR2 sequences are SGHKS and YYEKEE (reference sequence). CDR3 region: CASSTTWGGFHEQFF. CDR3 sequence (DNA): TGTGCCAGCAGCACTACATGGGGGGGTTTCCATGAGCAGTTCTTC.

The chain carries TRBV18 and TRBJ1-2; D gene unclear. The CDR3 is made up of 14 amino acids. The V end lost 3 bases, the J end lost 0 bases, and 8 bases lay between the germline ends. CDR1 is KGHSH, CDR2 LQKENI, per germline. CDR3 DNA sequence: TGTGCCAGCTCACCGCAGGAAGCTAACTATGGCTACACCTTC. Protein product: CASSPQEANYGYTF.

The DNA of the CDR3 is TGTGCCAGCAGTTTTTTCCGGGGCGAGCAGTACTTC. It translates to CASSFFRGEQYF. The gene calls are TRBV12-3 or TRBV12-4 and TRBJ2-5; D is perhaps TRBD2 (5 bases). Gene TRBJ2-7 matches the end of the DNA better, so the J call may be wrong. This CDR3 spans 12 amino acids.

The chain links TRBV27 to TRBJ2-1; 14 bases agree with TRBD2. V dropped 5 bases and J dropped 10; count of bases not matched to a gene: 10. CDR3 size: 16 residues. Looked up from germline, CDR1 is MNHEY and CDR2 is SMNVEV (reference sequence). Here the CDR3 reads CASSPLGLAGGGEQFF. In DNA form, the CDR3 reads TGTGCCAGCAGTCCACTAGGACTAGCGGGGGGCGGGGAGCAGTTCTTC.

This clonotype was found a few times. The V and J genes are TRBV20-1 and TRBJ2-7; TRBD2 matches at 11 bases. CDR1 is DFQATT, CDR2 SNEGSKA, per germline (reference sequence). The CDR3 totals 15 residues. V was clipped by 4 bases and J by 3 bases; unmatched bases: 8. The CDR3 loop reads CSAILGTSGFYEQYF. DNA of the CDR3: TGCAGTGCTATCCTCGGGACTAGCGGTTTCTACGAGCAGTACTTC.

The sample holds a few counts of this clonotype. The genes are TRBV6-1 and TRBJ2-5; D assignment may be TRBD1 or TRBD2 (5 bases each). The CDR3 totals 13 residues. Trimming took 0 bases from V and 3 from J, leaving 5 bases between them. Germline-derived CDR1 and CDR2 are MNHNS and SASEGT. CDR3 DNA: TGTGCCAGCAGTGAAGCGGGGGAAGAGACCCAGTACTTC. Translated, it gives CASSEAGEETQYF.

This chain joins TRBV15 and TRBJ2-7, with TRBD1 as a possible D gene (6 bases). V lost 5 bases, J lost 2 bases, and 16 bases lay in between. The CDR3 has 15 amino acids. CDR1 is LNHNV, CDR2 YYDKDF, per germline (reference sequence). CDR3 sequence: CATSGQGSGPYEQYF. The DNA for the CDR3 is TGTGCCACCAGCGGCCAGGGGAGCGGACCCTACGAGCAGTACTTC.

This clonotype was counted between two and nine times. Written as DNA, the CDR3 is TGTGCCAGCAGACCAGGGGGCGCGGTAATCTACGAGCAGTACTTC. It is translated as CASRPGGAVIYEQYF. V usage is TRBV12-3 or TRBV12-4 and J usage is TRBJ2-7, with TRBD1 identical over 8 bases. The V and J ends lost 6 bases and 3 bases, in that order; junction bases with no gene match: 10. CDR3 length: 15 residues.